The source of this T cell receptor beta chain is a study of blood T cell repertoires in COVID-19. Background on the study: The samples span acute and convalescent COVID-19 from the United States, Italy and Spain.

The CDR3 runs to 13 residues. Deletions cut 5 bases from V and 3 bases from J, with 10 bases between. Germline values: CDR1 SGHTA, CDR2 FQGNSA. Original handling: Estimation of nucleated cell counts relied on the amplification of reference gene primers. Data came from immunoSEQ multiplex PCR; TCRdb stores just in-frame clones and leaves some out. D and trimming come from the DNA, and the V and J calls and clone size come from that table. The data contain under 300,000 clones, around 82% of them singletons. The rearrangement joins TRBV7-2 to TRBJ2-5, with D maybe TRBD1 (5 bases). Material for sequencing was peripheral blood. The TCR originated in a woman older than 75 with active or convalescent COVID-19. The CDR3 reads CASSASREETQYF. The CDR3 nucleotides are TGTGCCAGCAGCGCTTCCAGGGAAGAGACCCAGTACTTC.